Listed here are 15 T cell receptor beta chains from one sample, sequenced in a study of blood T cell repertoires in COVID-19. The repertoire was sequenced with immunoSEQ multiplex PCR; TCRdb's copy has only in-frame clones and lacks some. The data contain approximately 250,000 clones, 65% to 90% of them seen just once; the ten biggest clones take up 5.1%. Material: peripheral blood. These receptor sequences come from a man in his fifties or sixties with COVID-19, enrolled during active disease.

CDR3 coding DNA: TGCGCCAGCAGCTTGGCGCTAGCGGGGGCCTTAAACAATGAGCAGTTCTTC. It specifies CASSLALAGALNNEQFF. The V gene is TRBV5-1, the J gene TRBJ2-1; 10 nucleotides agree with TRBD2. CDR3 size: 17 residues. Germline loops: CDR1 SGHRS, CDR2 YFSETQ. Trimming at V came to 0 bases and at J to 5 bases, leaving 8 bases not matched to a gene.

The chain uses TRBV2 and TRBJ1-2; TRBD1 agrees at 12 bases. Unmatched junction bases numbered 12, after V lost 8 bases and J lost 8 bases. This CDR3 has 15 residues. CDR1 SNHLY and CDR2 FYNNEI come from the germline V gene. The CDR3 bases are TGTGCCAGCGCCGGTCCGGGACAGGGGGCTTGGGGCTACACCTTC. Amino acids: CASAGPGQGAWGYTF. The full variable domain, completed using reference TRBV2 and TRBJ1-2, is EPEVTQTPSHQVTQMGQEVILRCVPISNHLYFYWYRQILGQKVEFLVSFYNNEISEKSEIFDDQFSVERPDGSNFTLKIRSTKLEDSAMYFCASAGPGQGAWGYTFGSGTRLTVV.

Here the CDR3 DNA reads TGTGCCAGCGGAGATCAGAGCTCCTATAATTCACCCCTCCACTTT. As protein: CASGDQSSYNSPLHF. The V call is TRBV6-5, the J call TRBJ1-6; D gene ambiguous. Germline loops: CDR1 MNHEY, CDR2 SVGAGI. Between the trimmed V and J ends, which lost 8 bases and 0 bases, there was a span of 11 bases. This CDR3 has 15 amino acids.

The CDR3 DNA reads TGTGCCAGCACCCCCAGGGACAGGGAATGGCAAGAGACCCAGTACTTC. This gives the protein CASTPRDREWQETQYF. The chain combines TRBV9 with TRBJ2-5, with TRBD1 identical over 9 bases. This CDR3 is 16 amino acids long. Germline V gene sequence: CDR1 SGDLS, CDR2 YYNGEE. Trimming at V came to 6 bases and at J to 2 bases, leaving 11 bases not matched to a gene.

The CDR3 region is CAWIRTDYNSPLHF. The CDR3 DNA follows: TGTGCCTGGATCCGGACTGATTATAATTCACCCCTCCACTTT. The V and J genes are TRBV30 and TRBJ1-6, with no clear D. There are 14 residues in the CDR3. Trimming left V 4 bases short and J 4 bases short, with 11 bases between. The V gene's germline CDR1 is GTSNPN and CDR2 SVGIG (reference sequence).

V and J are TRBV10-3 and TRBJ1-2; 7 bases fit TRBD1. V lost 4 bases and J lost 4; bases outside the gene matches: 9. Germline V gene sequence: CDR1 ENHRY, CDR2 SYGVKD. The CDR3 loop spans 15 amino acids. Here the CDR3 reads CAISGQQGIGYGYTF. The CDR3 bases are TGTGCCATCAGTGGACAACAGGGGATCGGCTATGGCTACACCTTC.

CDR3 nucleotides: TGTGCCAGCAGTTATCTCGGGTCGTACACCTTC. Protein product: CASSYLGSYTF. The V call is TRBV6-5, the J call TRBJ1-2, with D unclear. Germline-derived CDR1 and CDR2 are MNHEY and SVGAGI. The V and J ends lost 3 bases and 11 bases respectively, with 10 bases between them. CDR3 length: 11 residues.

V and J are TRBV6-2 or TRBV6-3 and TRBJ2-4, with 12 bases lining up with TRBD1. The CDR3 consists of 19 residues. Germline trimming cut 4 bases from V and 3 bases from J; bases unmatched to any gene: 13. Germline CDR1 and CDR2: MNHEY and SVGEGT. DNA for the CDR3: TGTGCCAGCAGTTGGGCAAGGGACAGGGGGCGAGTGGTCAAAAACATTCAGTACTTC. As protein: CASSWARDRGRVVKNIQYF.

This clone was seen just once. This chain connects TRBV27 to TRBJ2-7, with 9 bases identical to TRBD1. CDR3 size: 15 residues. The ends lost 4 bases at V and 2 bases at J; junction bases unmatched: 6. The germline gives CDR1 MNHEY, CDR2 SMNVEV (reference sequence). In DNA, the CDR3 is TGTGCCAGCAGTTCGACCGGGACAGGGACCTACGAGCAGTACTTC. As protein: CASSSTGTGTYEQYF.

The chain links TRBV6-5 to TRBJ1-2, with 7 positions matching TRBD1. Germline CDR1 reads MNHEY; CDR2 reads SVGAGI. The junction had 5 bases not matched to a gene; V was cut back by 6 bases and J by 4 bases. The CDR3 spans 13 residues. CDR3 in DNA: TGTGCCAGCAGATCGGGACAGAGCTATGGCTACACCTTC. It translates to CASRSGQSYGYTF.

V and J are TRBV4-1 and TRBJ2-5; the match to TRBD2 covers 14 bases. The CDR3 contains 20 residues. Trimming took 1 base from V and 3 from J; bases not matched to a gene: 13. Germline V gene data show CDR1 as MGHRA and CDR2 as YSYEKL. The CDR3 coding sequence is TGCGCCAGCAGCCAAGGGAGACTAGCGGGGGGGATGGGCAGTAAAGAGACCCAGTACTTC. Translating gives CASSQGRLAGGMGSKETQYF.

This chain connects TRBV5-4 to TRBJ2-5, with a possible D match to TRBD2 (5 bases). The CDR3 runs 13 residues. The V end was cut by 0 bases, the J end by 5 bases, with 8 bases between. Germline V CDR1 and CDR2: SGHNT, YYREEE (reference sequence). The CDR3 DNA reads TGTGCCAGCAGCTTGGCGTCGGGGGAGACCCAGTACTTC. This codes for CASSLASGETQYF. Variable domain in full (rest from reference TRBV5-4 and TRBJ2-5): ETGVTQSPTHLIKTRGQQVTLRCSSQSGHNTVSWYQQALGQGPQFIFQYYREEENGRGNFPPRFSGLQFPNYSSELNVNALELDDSALYLCASSLASGETQYFGPGTRLLVL.

The chain joins TRBV7-2 to TRBJ1-1; tentatively, D is TRBD1 (5 bases). The V and J ends lost 4 bases and 2 bases respectively, with 14 bases between them. CDR1 is SGHTA, CDR2 FQGNSA, per germline. The CDR3 spans 15 residues. DNA of the CDR3: TGTGCCAGCAGCTCCTCTATAGGGGATAACACTGAAGCTTTCTTT. Translated: CASSSSIGDNTEAFF. Together with reference TRBV7-2 and TRBJ1-1, the CDR3 gives the full variable domain: GAGVSQSPSNKVTEKGKDVELRCDPISGHTALYWYRQSLGQGLEFLIYFQGNSAPDKSGLPSDRFSAERTGGSVSTLTIQRTQQEDSAVYLCASSSSIGDNTEAFFGQGTRLTVV.

CDR3 bases: TGTGCCACCAGTGATACCTACAGGAGGGGTTCACCCCTCCACTTT. Its translation is CATSDTYRRGSPLHF. This rearrangement joins TRBV24-1 to TRBJ1-6; D might be TRBD1 (5 bases). Germline V gene data show CDR1 as KGHDR and CDR2 as SFDVKD. This CDR3 comprises 15 residues. Trimming stripped 3 bases from V and 9 bases from J, with 14 bases between.

The chain has TRBV7-6 and TRBJ1-1; D gene unclear. The CDR3 is made up of 14 amino acids. Between the trimmed V and J ends, which lost 5 bases and 4 bases, there was a span of 14 bases. Germline assignment: CDR1 SGHVS and CDR2 FNYEAQ. Written as DNA, the CDR3 is TGTGCCAGCAGCCCCCAGAACCTAGGCACTGAAGCTTTCTTT. Translated: CASSPQNLGTEAFF.